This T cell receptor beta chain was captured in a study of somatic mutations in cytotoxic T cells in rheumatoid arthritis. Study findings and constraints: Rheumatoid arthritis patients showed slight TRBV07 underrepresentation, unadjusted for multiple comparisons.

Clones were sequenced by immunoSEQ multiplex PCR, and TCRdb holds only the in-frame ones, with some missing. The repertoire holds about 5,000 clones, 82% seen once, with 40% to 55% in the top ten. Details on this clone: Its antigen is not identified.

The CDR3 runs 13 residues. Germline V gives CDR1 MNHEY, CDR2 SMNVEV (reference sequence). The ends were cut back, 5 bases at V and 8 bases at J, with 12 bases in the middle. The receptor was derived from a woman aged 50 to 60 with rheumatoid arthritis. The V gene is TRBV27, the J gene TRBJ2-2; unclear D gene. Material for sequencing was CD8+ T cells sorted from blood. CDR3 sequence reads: CASSISDGGELFF. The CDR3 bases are TGTGCCAGCAGTATCTCTGACGGGGGGGAGCTGTTTTTT.